This T cell receptor beta chain was recorded in a study of cytomegalovirus exposure and HLA in healthy donors. Study-level results: It was 164 TCR beta chains that were listed as cytomegalovirus-associated. Sequence variants that were highly shared formed a cluster that was likely a sequencing artifact.

Turning to this clone: The antigen is undetermined.

The CDR3 sequence is 17 residues long. Per the germline V gene, CDR1 is MNHEY and CDR2 is SMNVEV (reference sequence). J gave up 3 bases and V 6 bases, and 12 bases lay outside the gene matches. Vbeta (60) and Jbeta (13) primers were used in the PCR. Sequencing was performed with immunoSEQ multiplex PCR; in TCRdb, only in-frame clones are kept and a portion is missing. The sample shows about 190,000 clones, over 70% of them seen only once. V is TRBV27 and J is TRBJ1-4; the match to TRBD1 covers 8 bases. The sequenced sample consisted of PBMCs. This receptor was identified in a woman aged 25 to 39 in good health and CMV-seropositive. CDR3 in amino acids: CASSSGQGRRANEKLFF. CDR3 bases: TGTGCCAGCAGCTCCGGACAGGGAAGAAGGGCTAATGAAAAACTGTTTTTT.